The 13 T cell receptor beta chains listed next were all sequenced from one sample in a study of cytomegalovirus exposure and HLA in healthy donors. The PCR had 60 Vbeta and 13 Jbeta primers. The repertoire was sequenced with immunoSEQ multiplex PCR; TCRdb's copy has only in-frame clones and lacks some. The sample lists 100,000 to 120,000 clones, roughly 72% occurring once. The sample consisted of PBMCs. These receptors all stem from a woman aged 40 to 50 in good health and CMV-seropositive.

As regards this clone: The same CDR3 can be traced to other DNA sequences in this sample. The chain is built from TRBV6-1 and TRBJ1-1; D may be TRBD1 (6 bases). The CDR3 covers 14 residues. Trimming took 6 bases from V and 6 from J, leaving 17 bases between them. Germline V gene data show CDR1 as MNHNS and CDR2 as SASEGT. CDR3 DNA: TGTGCCAGCAGCCCCAACAGGGATCCCCCTGAAGCTTTCTTT. It translates to CASSPNRDPPEAFF.

V usage is TRBV4-2 and J usage is TRBJ1-2; 9 nucleotides agree with TRBD1. Germline V CDR1 and CDR2: LGHNA, YNFKEQ. The CDR3 has 16 residues. With V trimmed by 0 bases and J by 4 bases, 6 bases remained unmatched. This CDR3 reads CASSQEGTGSAYGYTF. CDR3 bases: TGTGCCAGCAGCCAAGAAGGGACAGGGTCGGCCTATGGCTACACCTTC.

This clone was recorded only once. The chain uses TRBV18 and TRBJ1-3; D unresolved. The DNA end favors TRBJ2-2, so the J call may be wrong. CDR1 and CDR2 (germline): KGHSH, LQKENI. The CDR3 loop spans 16 amino acids. The CDR3 is CASSPQDLANTGELFF. The CDR3 nucleotides are TGTGCCAGCTCACCACAGGACCTCGCGAACACCGGGGAGCTGTTTTTT.

There are a few counts of this clone. The V call is TRBV18, the J call TRBJ2-7, with TRBD1 as a possible D gene (6 bases). V lost 2 bases and J lost 5, with 10 bases in between. The CDR3 contains 13 residues. Looked up from germline, CDR1 is KGHSH and CDR2 is LQKENI. CDR3 residues: CASSPDRIHEQYF. CDR3 DNA sequence: TGTGCCAGCTCACCAGACAGGATCCACGAGCAGTACTTC.

The chain combines TRBV11-3 with TRBJ2-7; 10 positions agree with TRBD2. This CDR3 region has 13 residues. Germline CDR1 is SGHNT and CDR2 is YENEEA. Unmatched junction bases numbered 3, after V lost 4 bases and J lost 6 bases. Written as DNA, the CDR3 is TGTGCCAGCAGCTCCGGGACTAGCGTCGAGCAGTACTTC. Its protein product is CASSSGTSVEQYF.

The rearrangement joins TRBV11-1 to TRBJ2-6; D may be TRBD2 (5 bases). The CDR3 is 14 amino acids. V lost 7 bases, J lost 0 bases, and 7 bases lay in between. Germline assignment: CDR1 SGHAT and CDR2 FQDESV (reference sequence). The CDR3 coding sequence is TGTGCCAGCAAGGACTTCTCTGGGGCCAACGTCCTGACTTTC. Protein: CASKDFSGANVLTF.

The rearrangement uses TRBV5-5 and TRBJ1-2; the D is unclear. Between the trimmed V and J ends, which lost 0 bases and 4 bases, there was a span of 13 bases. Germline CDR1 and CDR2: SGHKS and YYEKEE (reference sequence). This CDR3 comprises 15 residues. The CDR3 here is CASSLGSTPSYGYTF. DNA of the CDR3: TGTGCCAGCAGCTTGGGGTCGACACCCTCCTATGGCTACACCTTC.

J is TRBJ1-1 and V is TRBV7-8; possibly TRBD1 for D (5 bases). The germline gives CDR1 SGHVS, CDR2 FQNEAQ. V was pared by 0 bases and J by 1 base, with 9 bases between. The CDR3 loop spans 15 amino acids. For the CDR3, the DNA is TGTGCCAGCAGCTTAGCTCTTACAGGGAACACTGAAGCTTTCTTT. Translating gives CASSLALTGNTEAFF.

The V call is TRBV6-5, the J call TRBJ1-1; tentatively, D is TRBD1 (5 bases). In germline, CDR1 is MNHEY, CDR2 SVGAGI. Between the trimmed V and J ends, which lost 4 bases and 4 bases, there was a span of 19 bases. The CDR3 covers 16 residues. CDR3 nucleotide sequence: TGTGCCAGCAGTTCCGCGGGGGGGGAACGAAGCACTGAAGCTTTCTTT. Protein product: CASSSAGGERSTEAFF.

The chain couples TRBV5-6 to TRBJ1-2; 8 positions agree with TRBD1. The CDR3 length is 16 residues. With 0 bases clipped from V and 4 bases from J, the junction kept 8 bases outside the gene matches. The germline CDR1 and CDR2 sequences are SGHDT and YYEEEE. CDR3 bases: TGTGCCAGCAGCTTGGTCGCCAGGGGGCCTGCCTATGGCTACACCTTC. Protein product: CASSLVARGPAYGYTF.

In its sample, this clone was seen a few times. The chain carries TRBV9 and TRBJ2-1, with 10 bases aligning to TRBD2. CDR3 length: 19 amino acids. The germline V gene encodes CDR1 SGDLS and CDR2 YYNGEE. The J segment lost 1 base and the V segment lost 2 bases, leaving 12 bases of the junction unmatched. As DNA, the CDR3 is TGTGCCAGCAGCGTCACCCCCCCCAGCGGGAGGGTGTCCTACAATGAGCAGTTCTTC. This encodes CASSVTPPSGRVSYNEQFF.

This sequence joins TRBV27 and TRBJ1-3; 10 bases are shared with TRBD1. The CDR3 extends over 18 amino acids. Germline CDR1 and CDR2: MNHEY and SMNVEV (reference sequence). J was trimmed by 3 bases and V by 2 bases; bases with no gene match: 10. CDR3 sequence reads: CASSLEGQGGLGGNTIYF. CDR3 coding DNA: TGTGCCAGCAGTTTAGAAGGACAGGGGGGCTTGGGTGGAAACACCATATATTTT.

This clone was observed a handful of times. The gene calls are TRBV5-6 and TRBJ1-1; D is possibly TRBD1 (6 bases). Per the germline V gene, CDR1 is SGHDT and CDR2 is YYEEEE. With 4 bases removed from V and 5 bases from J, the gap between germline ends came to 15 bases. The CDR3 has 14 residues. CDR3 protein: CASSLGQISTEAFF. The CDR3 DNA follows: TGTGCCAGCAGCCTAGGACAGATATCGACTGAAGCTTTCTTT.